This T cell receptor (beta chain) was obtained from a study of T-cell memory formation after mild COVID-19 (dated by TCRdb to the early 2020s). Regarding the complete study: Most TCR sequence clusters were specific to one of the two donors. The cohort comprised two young, previously healthy adult volunteers, one female and one male. T-cell clones expanding and contracting after mild COVID-19 in a couple of donors were tracked by longitudinal TCRalpha and TCRbeta repertoire sequencing.

Ficoll-Paque density gradient centrifugation was used to isolate PBMCs. Broader findings and caveats from the paper: The study included only two mild cases, and larger cohorts that include severe cases with pre-infection samples were judged to be necessary. Clones contracting from day 15 to 85 had balanced CD4/CD8 phenotypes, while a second wave expanding from day 15 to 37 was biased towards CD4+. Contracting CD4+ clones were found mainly in CM and EM memory subsets, while CD8+ clones were enriched in EMRA. The second-wave clones that peaked on day 37 were not confirmed to be SARS-CoV-2 specific. The detection of some responding clones in pre-infection memory suggests that pre-existing cross-reactive memory T cells joined the SARS-CoV-2 response.

V is cut by 4 bases and J by 2 bases, and the space between the germline ends is 16 bases. For CDR1 and CDR2, the germline V gene lists SGHRS and YFSETQ. Including the terminal cysteine and phenylalanine, the CDR3 comprises 17 residues. Of the read, only the CDR3 DNA is kept; its 51 bases are in frame from base 1. This clonotype was recorded a few times. There is no known antigen for this receptor. Base quality data are lacking; no much larger clone is found one base away. Sequenced on an Illumina NovaSeq 6000. cDNA libraries for TCRalpha and TCRbeta were prepared by 5'RACE using constant-segment primers, with sample barcodes and unique molecular identifiers added. RNA was extracted from every sample with Trizol reagent. Library amplification was performed in two PCR steps, and a second sample barcode and Illumina TruSeq adapters were introduced in the second step. The libraries were sequenced on an Illumina NovaSeq using 2 x 150 bp paired-end reads. Turning to the authors' computational methods: Demultiplexing of reads and collapsing into UMI-guided consensus sequences were performed with migec v1.2.7. With mixcr v2.1.11, UMI consensuses were aligned to TRA and TRB V and J templates and assembled into clonotypes. Expanded or contracted clonotypes were those called significant by both edgeR and NoisET, with noise models trained on biological replicates. For edgeR calls, the thresholds were a false discovery rate-adjusted p below 0.01 and a log2 fold-change of 1. As an exploratory analysis of dynamics, PCA with hierarchical clustering was applied to max-normalized trajectories of the 1000 most abundant clonotypes. Separately sequenced CD4+ and CD8+ repertoires were used to assign the CD4 or CD8 phenotype of responding clones. The raw public data were reprocessed by TCRdb itself: fastp quality trimming at Q25, MiXCR clonotype calling, in-frame beta chains only. One record per CDR3 amino acid sequence lists the most common genes and DNA. TCRdb, not the original authors, processed these V and J calls. Counted in this sample were 310,000 or so distinct CDR3 sequences; around a sixth of them appeared once. Together, the top ten hold around 23% of the sample.

The chain employs TRBV5-1 and TRBJ1-6; no D gene can be assigned with confidence. The material sequenced was PBMCs or a T cell subset sorted from them (not recorded which). This TCR was sampled from a man aged 18 to 30 who had mild COVID-19 (a few samples of this study predate the infection). The sample titles of this study are shuffled in the database, so cell type and time point are left out; the donor was told from shared clones. The CDR3 protein: CASSKHRNPPYNSPLHF. The sequenced DNA: TGCGCCAGCAGCAAACACCGGAATCCGCCCTATAATTCACCCCTCCACTTT.